The clone carrying this T cell receptor beta chain showed up just once. With 2 bases removed from V and 8 bases from J, the gap between germline ends came to 21 bases. The germline V gene has CDR1 SGHTA and CDR2 FQGTGA. The CDR3 is made up of 16 amino acids. The method was immunoSEQ multiplex PCR; TCRdb's version includes in-frame clones alone and lacks a portion of them. The profile shows 7,500 to 10,000 clones, roughly 80% of them singletons. This sample is part of a study of sequential checkpoint blockade in melanoma. Treatment denoted: randomized to nivolumab then ipilimumab (arm A) or the reverse (arm B).

This receptor was taken from a human donor with melanoma. The chain recombines TRBV7-3 with TRBJ1-2; D gene unclear. The sample here was CD8+ T cells sorted from blood (inferred from file names), taken from a patient given nivolumab and ipilimumab in sequence. CDR3 nucleotide sequence: TGTGCCAGCAGCTTAGAGTATACGGCGGCCTGGGAGGGCTACACCTTC. This codes for CASSLEYTAAWEGYTF.